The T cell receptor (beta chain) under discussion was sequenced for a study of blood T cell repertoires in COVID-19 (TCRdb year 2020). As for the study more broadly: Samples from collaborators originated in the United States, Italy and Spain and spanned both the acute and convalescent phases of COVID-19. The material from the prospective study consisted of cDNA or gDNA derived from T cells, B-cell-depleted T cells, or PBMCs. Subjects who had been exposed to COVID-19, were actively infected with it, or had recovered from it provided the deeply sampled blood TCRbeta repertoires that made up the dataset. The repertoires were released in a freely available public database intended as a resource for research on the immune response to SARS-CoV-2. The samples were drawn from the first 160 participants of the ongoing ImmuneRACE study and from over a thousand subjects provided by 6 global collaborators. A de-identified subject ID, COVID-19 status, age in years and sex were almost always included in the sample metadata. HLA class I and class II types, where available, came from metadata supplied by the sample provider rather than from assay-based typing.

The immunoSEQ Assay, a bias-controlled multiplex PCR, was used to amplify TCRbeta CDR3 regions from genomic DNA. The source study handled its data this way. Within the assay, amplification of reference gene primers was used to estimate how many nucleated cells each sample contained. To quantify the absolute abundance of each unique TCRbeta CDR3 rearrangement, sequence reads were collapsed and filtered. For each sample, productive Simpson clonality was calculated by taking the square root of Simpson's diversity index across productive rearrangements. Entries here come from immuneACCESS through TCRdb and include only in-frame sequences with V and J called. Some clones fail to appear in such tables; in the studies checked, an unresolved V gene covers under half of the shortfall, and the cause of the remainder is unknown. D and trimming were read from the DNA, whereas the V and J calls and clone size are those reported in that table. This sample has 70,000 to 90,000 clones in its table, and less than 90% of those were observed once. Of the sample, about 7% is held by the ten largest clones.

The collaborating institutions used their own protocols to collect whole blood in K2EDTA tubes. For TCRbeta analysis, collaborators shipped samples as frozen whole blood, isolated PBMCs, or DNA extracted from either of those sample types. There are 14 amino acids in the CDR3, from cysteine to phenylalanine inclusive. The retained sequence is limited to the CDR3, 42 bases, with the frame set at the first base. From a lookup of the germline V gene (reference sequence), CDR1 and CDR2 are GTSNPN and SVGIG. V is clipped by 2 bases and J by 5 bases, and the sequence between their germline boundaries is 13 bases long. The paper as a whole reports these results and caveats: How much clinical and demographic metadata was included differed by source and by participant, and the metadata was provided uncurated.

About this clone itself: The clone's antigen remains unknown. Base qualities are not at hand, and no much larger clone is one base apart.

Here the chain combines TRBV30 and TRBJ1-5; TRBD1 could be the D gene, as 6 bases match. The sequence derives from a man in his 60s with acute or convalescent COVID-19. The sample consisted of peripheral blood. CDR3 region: CAWSQGSRDQPQHF. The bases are TGTGCCTGGAGTCAGGGGAGCCGGGATCAGCCCCAGCATTTT.